A single sample is the source of the 25 T cell receptor beta chains below, sequenced in a study of blood T cell repertoires in COVID-19 (dated by TCRdb to about 2020). Libraries came from the immunoSEQ multiplex PCR assay. TCRdb limited this immuneACCESS table to in-frame rearrangements with V and J called. A share of clones is missing; checked studies link under half to unresolved V genes, and the rest is unexplained. The sample table holds approximately 200,000 clones, of which approximately 90% were seen once. The top ten hold 0.95% to 1.3% of the sample. The sample consisted of peripheral blood. Receptor source: a young man with acute or convalescent COVID-19.

The chain links TRBV6-6 to TRBJ2-5; 7 nucleotides align to TRBD2. Germline assignment: CDR1 MNHNY and CDR2 SVGAGI (reference sequence). The CDR3 extends over 15 amino acids. V was clipped by 1 base and J by 5 bases; unmatched bases: 7. CDR3 loop: CASSYYVGRGETQYF. In nucleotides, the CDR3 is TGTGCCAGCAGTTACTACGTGGGGCGGGGGGAGACCCAGTACTTC.

V is TRBV30 and J is TRBJ1-2, with 7 positions matching TRBD1. After removal of 7 bases from V and 6 bases from J, the junction contained 8 bases not matched to a gene. Looked up from germline, CDR1 is GTSNPN and CDR2 is SVGIG (reference sequence). The CDR3 has 12 residues. Here the CDR3 DNA reads TGTGCCTTATCGGACAGGTATGATGGCTACACCTTC. It encodes CALSDRYDGYTF. Using reference TRBV30 and TRBJ1-2 for the parts outside the CDR3, the full variable domain is SQTIHQWPATLVQPVGSPLSLECTVEGTSNPNLYWYRQAAGRGLQLLFYSVGIGQISSEVPQNLSASRPQDRQFILSSKKLLLSDSGFYLCALSDRYDGYTFGSGTRLTVV.

This clone has only one observation. The chain is built from TRBV6-5 and TRBJ2-1, with a possible D match to TRBD2 (5 bases). Trimming pared 2 bases from V and 6 bases from J, leaving 8 bases between. This CDR3 contains 13 residues. Germline CDR1 and CDR2: MNHEY and SVGAGI. As DNA, the CDR3 is TGTGCCAGCAGTTACCAAGAGGGCAATGAGCAGTTCTTC. It specifies CASSYQEGNEQFF.

The rearrangement uses TRBV6-5 and TRBJ1-1, with D perhaps TRBD1 (5 bases). CDR3 length: 15 amino acids. Germline V CDR1 and CDR2: MNHEY, SVGAGI. V shed 0 bases and J shed 2 bases, with 10 bases lying between them. In nucleotides, the CDR3 is TGTGCCAGCAGTTACTCGGGGGGACTAAACACTGAAGCTTTCTTT. This encodes CASSYSGGLNTEAFF.

The rearrangement uses TRBV19 and TRBJ2-3; TRBD2 agrees at 9 bases. Per germline, CDR1 LNHDA and CDR2 SQIVND (reference sequence). The CDR3 is 16 residues long. V was pared by 1 base and J by 1 base, with 3 bases of the junction left unmatched. CDR3: CASSIASGIGTDTQYF. The CDR3 DNA follows: TGTGCCAGTAGTATAGCTAGCGGGATCGGCACAGATACGCAGTATTTT.

The chain is built from TRBV10-1 and TRBJ2-5, with TRBD2 matching over 8 bases. The germline gives CDR1 WNHNN, CDR2 SYGVQD (reference sequence). V shed 5 bases, J shed 4 bases, and the junction held 9 bases outside the gene matches. The CDR3 contains 15 residues. As DNA, the CDR3 is TGCGCCAGCAGTTCGCGGCGGGAGGAAGGAGAGACCCAGTACTTC. It codes for CASSSRREEGETQYF.

The rearrangement joins TRBV6-1 to TRBJ2-7; D might be TRBD1 (5 bases). Germline V gene data show CDR1 as MNHNS and CDR2 as SASEGT. Trimming left V 3 bases short and J 5 bases short, with 5 bases between. This CDR3 spans 11 amino acids. CDR3 sequence (DNA): TGTGCCAGCAGTGACAGGGACGAGCAGTACTTC. Translation gives CASSDRDEQYF.

The chain has TRBV30 and TRBJ2-1, with D unresolved. Trimming shortened V by 0 bases and J by 9 bases, and 6 bases separated the two germline ends. This CDR3 region has 11 residues. CDR1 and CDR2 from the germline V gene are GTSNPN and SVGIG (reference sequence). CDR3 residues: CAWSVVVEQFF. As DNA, the CDR3 is TGTGCCTGGAGTGTCGTTGTTGAGCAGTTCTTC.

This clone was seen once. The CDR3 reads CASSEPMNTEAFF. The CDR3 DNA is TGTGCCAGCAGTGAACCCATGAACACTGAAGCTTTCTTT. The J gene is TRBJ1-1, the V gene TRBV6-1; D unresolved. This CDR3 has 13 residues. The V and J ends lost 2 bases and 0 bases respectively, with 4 bases between them. Germline V lookup: CDR1 MNHNS, CDR2 SASEGT.

The J gene is TRBJ1-2, the V gene TRBV6-5, with unresolved D. Per germline, CDR1 MNHEY and CDR2 SVGAGI. Deletions cut 0 bases from V and 4 bases from J, with 6 bases between. This CDR3 has 13 residues. The DNA for the CDR3 is TGTGCCAGCAGTTACTCGAGCGCCTATGGCTACACCTTC. Its translation is CASSYSSAYGYTF.

The chain couples TRBV7-8 to TRBJ1-5; D is possibly TRBD1 (6 bases). The CDR3 is 14 residues long. The germline gives CDR1 SGHVS, CDR2 FQNEAQ. V lost 4 bases to trimming and J lost 6 bases, with 13 bases between them. The CDR3 nucleotides read TGTGCCAGCAGCTCATCAGGGGTCGGTCAGCCCCAGCATTTT. Its protein product is CASSSSGVGQPQHF.

The DNA of the CDR3 is TGTGCCATCAGGGAGGACAGGGGAGGAACTGAAGCTTTCTTT. Translating it yields CAIREDRGGTEAFF. The rearrangement uses TRBV10-3 and TRBJ1-1; 9 bases fit TRBD1. From germline, CDR1 is ENHRY and CDR2 SYGVKD. The CDR3 is 14 residues long. V lost 6 bases to trimming and J lost 5 bases; unmatched junction nucleotides: 7.

The genes are TRBV15 and TRBJ1-1; D is unresolved. V dropped 0 bases and J dropped 8 bases, with 10 bases sitting between them. Germline V gene lookup returns CDR1 LNHNV and CDR2 YYDKDF (reference sequence). This CDR3 is built from 13 residues. The CDR3 region is CATSRDRLGEAFF. In DNA form, the CDR3 reads TGTGCCACCAGCAGAGATCGACTCGGAGAAGCTTTCTTT. Complete variable domain (other parts from reference TRBV15 and TRBJ1-1): DAMVIQNPRYQVTQFGKPVTLSCSQTLNHNVMYWYQQKSSQAPKLLFHYYDKDFNNEADTPDNFQSRRPNTSFCFLDIRSPGLGDTAMYLCATSRDRLGEAFFGQGTRLTVV.

This sequence joins TRBV9 and TRBJ2-2, with D tentatively TRBD1 (5 bases). The CDR3 spans 17 residues. V was trimmed by 0 bases and J by 5 bases, leaving 17 bases between them. Germline loops: CDR1 SGDLS, CDR2 YYNGEE. The CDR3 DNA reads as TGTGCCAGCAGCGTAGAGGGGAATGGGCCAGTAACCGGGGAGCTGTTTTTT. It codes for CASSVEGNGPVTGELFF. Based on the CDR3 plus reference TRBV9 and TRBJ2-2, the full variable domain is DSGVTQTPKHLITATGQRVTLRCSPRSGDLSVYWYQQSLDQGLQFLIQYYNGEERAKGNILERFSAQQFPDLHSELNLSSLELGDSALYFCASSVEGNGPVTGELFFGEGSRLTVL.

This chain joins TRBV18 and TRBJ1-1, with 7 nucleotides matching TRBD1. CDR1 KGHSH and CDR2 LQKENI come from the germline V gene. The J segment lost 10 bases and the V segment lost 3 bases, leaving 8 bases of the junction unmatched. The CDR3 covers 13 residues. CDR3 sequence reads: CASSPDRVEGAFF. The CDR3 DNA reads TGTGCCAGCTCACCTGACAGGGTGGAGGGAGCTTTCTTT. The entire variable domain, with the rest obtained from reference TRBV18 and TRBJ1-1, is as follows: NAGVMQNPRHLVRRRGQEARLRCSPMKGHSHVYWYRQLPEEGLKFMVYLQKENIIDESGMPKERFSAEFPKEGPSILRIQQVVRGDSAAYFCASSPDRVEGAFFGQGTRLTVV.

The chain employs TRBV10-1 and TRBJ2-2, with D possibly TRBD2 on 6 matching bases. Trimming stripped 3 bases from V and 4 bases from J, with 12 bases between. CDR1 and CDR2 from the germline V gene are WNHNN and SYGVQD (reference sequence). This CDR3 region has 15 residues. CDR3 bases: TGCGCCAGCAGTGATCCCGTGCGGGGCACCGGGGAGCTGTTTTTT. Translated, it gives CASSDPVRGTGELFF.

The chain has TRBV7-9 and TRBJ2-7; 13 positions agree with TRBD2. The germline CDR1 and CDR2 sequences are SEHNR and FQNEAQ (reference sequence). V lost 7 bases and J lost 2; bases outside the gene matches: 5. This CDR3 is built from 15 residues. The DNA for the CDR3 is TGTGCCAGCACCCGGGGGACTAGCGGGACCTACGAGCAGTACTTC. Its translation: CASTRGTSGTYEQYF.

The table lists this clone with a few counts. The chain uses TRBV6-5 and TRBJ1-6; 9 nucleotides align to TRBD1. The junction had 8 bases not matched to a gene; V was cut back by 7 bases and J by 10 bases. The CDR3 has 14 residues. The germline gives CDR1 MNHEY, CDR2 SVGAGI. In DNA form, the CDR3 reads TGTGCCAGCACCCCCGGGACAGGGAGGTCACCCCTCCACTTT. This sequence encodes CASTPGTGRSPLHF.

The rearrangement uses TRBV19 and TRBJ2-3; TRBD2 might be the D (5 bases). Trimming shortened V by 6 bases and J by 6 bases, and 28 bases separated the two germline ends. CDR1 is LNHDA and CDR2 is SQIVND in the germline V gene (reference sequence). The CDR3 is 18 residues long. CDR3 sequence (DNA): TGTGCCAGTAGCCTCAGCCGTGAAACTCCCGCGAAGCGGGATACGCAGTATTTT. It yields the protein CASSLSRETPAKRDTQYF.

In its sample, this clone was seen once. This chain connects TRBV2 to TRBJ1-4; D unresolved. V was trimmed by 7 bases and J by 8 bases, leaving 14 bases between them. Germline V gene lookup returns CDR1 SNHLY and CDR2 FYNNEI. This CDR3 comprises 13 residues. The CDR3 bases are TGTGCCAGCAAGTGGTCGGGTAGGGAAAAACTGTTTTTT. Translation gives CASKWSGREKLFF.

The count of this clone is one. This rearrangement joins TRBV6-6 to TRBJ1-1; D possibly corresponds to TRBD1 (6 bases). The CDR3 loop spans 12 amino acids. The V gene's germline CDR1 is MNHNY and CDR2 SVGAGI (reference sequence). Trimming stripped 8 bases from V and 9 bases from J, with 16 bases between. The CDR3 here is CASARGEGKAFF. The CDR3 nucleotides read TGTGCCAGCGCAAGGGGGGAGGGGAAAGCTTTCTTT.

The CDR3 DNA sequence: TGTGCCACCAGCAGATATCCGACTAGCGGGAGCACAGATACGCAGTATTTT. Translation: CATSRYPTSGSTDTQYF. The V call is TRBV15, the J call TRBJ2-3; 10 bases agree with TRBD2. This CDR3 contains 17 residues. J lost 0 bases, V lost 2 bases, and 5 bases had no gene match. Germline V gene sequence: CDR1 LNHNV, CDR2 YYDKDF (reference sequence).

As regards this clone: In the same sample, other DNA sequences code for this CDR3. The J gene is TRBJ1-3, the V gene TRBV28, with D perhaps matching TRBD1 (5 bases). The CDR3 runs 14 residues. CDR1 and CDR2 (germline): MDHEN, SYDVKM. With 2 bases removed from V and 1 base from J, the gap between germline ends came to 6 bases. CDR3 nucleotides: TGTGCCAGCAGTTTAGGGGGGTCTGGAAACACCATATATTTT. This encodes CASSLGGSGNTIYF.

The gene calls are TRBV7-8 and TRBJ1-1; 12 nucleotides agree with TRBD1. Trimming took 2 bases from V and 0 from J; bases not matched to a gene: 7. The germline CDR1 and CDR2 sequences are SGHVS and FQNEAQ. This CDR3 spans 18 amino acids. This CDR3 is CASSLHRDRGPVNTEAFF. CDR3 bases: TGTGCCAGCAGCTTACACCGGGACAGGGGGCCGGTGAACACTGAAGCTTTCTTT.

This clone was counted a single time. This rearrangement joins TRBV28 to TRBJ1-5, with TRBD1 matching 8 bases. The CDR3 runs 18 residues. Per germline, CDR1 MDHEN and CDR2 SYDVKM. J lost 6 bases, V lost 3 bases, and 16 bases had no gene match. DNA for the CDR3: TGTGCCAGCAGTTTCGGCCGGGACAGGCCCCTAAGGAGTCAGCCCCAGCATTTT. It codes for CASSFGRDRPLRSQPQHF.